The rows below give T cell receptor beta chains drawn from one sample of a study of graft-versus-host responses after intestinal transplantation. Clones were sequenced by immunoSEQ multiplex PCR, and TCRdb holds only the in-frame ones, with some missing. The repertoire holds about 93,000 clones, with 90% to 95% as singletons. Antigens for these TCRs are unknown. The material was unstimulated CD8+ T cells sorted from spleen or lymph node cells, obtained before intestinal transplant. These receptors were obtained from a human donor who received an intestinal transplant. CDR3s include the opening cysteine and the closing phenylalanine or tryptophan. The D gene is left open where the match is weak. The size entry is marked missing in some rows and otherwise reads once, few, many or a size class.

J	D	size	V	DNA	CDR3
TRBJ2-7	TRBD2	.	TRBV27	TGTGCCAGCAGTTTATCCGTCGGGGGGGCTGCCGAGCAGTACTTC	CASSLSVGGAAEQYF
TRBJ2-7	TRBD2	.	TRBV5-1	TGCGCCAGCAGCTTGGTCGCGGGAGAACTCTCCGACGAGCAGTACTTC	CASSLVAGELSDEQYF
TRBJ1-1	.	.	TRBV30	TGTGCCTGGGGGTCCGAGACAGTGAACACTGAAGCTTTCTTT	CAWGSETVNTEAFF
TRBJ2-7	TRBD1	few	TRBV27	TGTGCCAGCAGTTTACTACAGGGGGCAAAGTACGAGCAGTACTTC	CASSLLQGAKYEQYF
TRBJ1-2	TRBD1	.	TRBV6-6	TGTGCCATCAACGACAGGGAATATGGCTACACCTTC	CAINDREYGYTF
TRBJ2-7	TRBD1	few	TRBV6-1	TGTGCCAGCAGCGAATCGGGTGGGTTAGGGGGCAACGAGCAGTACTTC	CASSESGGLGGNEQYF
TRBJ2-1	TRBD2	.	TRBV7-2	TGTGCCAGCAGAGGACTAGCGGGAGGGTCCTTATACAATGAGCAGTTCTTC	CASRGLAGGSLYNEQFF
TRBJ2-3	TRBD1	.	TRBV6-1	TGTGCCAGCAGTGAAGCTATCGGGACCCTCGGGCAGGGGGTCAACACAGATACGCAGTATTTT	CASSEAIGTLGQGVNTDTQYF
TRBJ1-2	.	.	TRBV5-6	TGTGCCAGCAGCTTGATACAGGGAGACTGGGGCTACACCTTC	CASSLIQGDWGYTF
TRBJ2-1	.	.	TRBV13	TGTGCCAGCAGCCCTGGCATGGGGGCCGGCAATGAGCAGTTCTTC	CASSPGMGAGNEQFF
TRBJ2-3	.	.	TRBV29-1	TGCAGCGTTGACAACGGAAACAGTCAATACACAGATACGCAGTATTTT	CSVDNGNSQYTDTQYF
TRBJ1-5	.	.	TRBV7-9	TGTGCCAGCAGCTTAGGGGTGACAGCCCCGTTCAACCTCAGGGCCCAGCATTTT	CASSLGVTAPFNLRAQHF
TRBJ2-7	TRBD2	.	TRBV29-1	TGCAGCGCCGGGGAGGGGATCGGCTCCTACGAGCAGTACTTC	CSAGEGIGSYEQYF
TRBJ2-3	TRBD2	.	TRBV27	TGTGCCAGCAGTCCCCCCCCGGGGGGTACAGATACGCAGTATTTT	CASSPPPGGTDTQYF
TRBJ1-3	.	.	TRBV5-6	TGTGCCAGCAGGGTACAGGGAAGTGGAAACACCATATATTTT	CASRVQGSGNTIYF
TRBJ2-1	.	.	TRBV9	TGTGCCAGCAGCCCACACTGGGGCCGTTACAATGAGCAGTTCTTC	CASSPHWGRYNEQFF
TRBJ2-7	.	.	TRBV7-8	TGTGCCAGCAGCTCCCTCCCTCTCGAGCAGTACTTC	CASSSLPLEQYF
TRBJ1-2	.	.	TRBV27	TGTGCCAGCAGCTTGGGACTTCTCTATGGCTACACCTTC	CASSLGLLYGYTF
TRBJ2-1	.	.	TRBV9	TGTGCCAGCAGCCCCCCTCCCGGGGCCTACAATGAGCAGTTCTTC	CASSPPPGAYNEQFF
TRBJ2-7	.	.	TRBV27	TGTGCCAGCAGACTAACTCAGGGACTCGAGCAGTACTTC	CASRLTQGLEQYF
TRBJ1-1	.	.	TRBV19	TGTGCCAGTAGTATCTACAGGAACACTGAAGCTTTCTTT	CASSIYRNTEAFF
TRBJ1-4	.	.	TRBV6-5	TGTGCCAGCAGTTACTCGTTGGGGAGTAAGGAAAAACTGTTTTTT	CASSYSLGSKEKLFF
TRBJ2-1	.	.	TRBV9	TGTGCCAGCAGCTCGCCAAGGGGTCTTCTCGGTGAGCAGTTCTTC	CASSSPRGLLGEQFF
TRBJ2-3	TRBD1	.	TRBV2	TGTGCCAGCCCTGCCGAAGACAGGGGGCATAGAGATACGCAGTATTTT	CASPAEDRGHRDTQYF
TRBJ2-7	.	.	TRBV20-1	TGCAGTGCGAGGGAACGTTACGAGCAGTACTTC	CSARERYEQYF
TRBJ1-4	.	.	TRBV2	TGTGCCAGCACTATCGAGGACAGACTTAATGAAAAACTGTTTTTT	CASTIEDRLNEKLFF
TRBJ1-2	TRBD1	.	TRBV11-2	TGTGCCAGCAGCCTGGGGACAGGCTATGGCTACACCTTC	CASSLGTGYGYTF
TRBJ1-3	.	few	TRBV10-3	TGTGCCATCAGTGAGGCCAGTGTCTCTGGAAACACCATATATTTT	CAISEASVSGNTIYF
TRBJ2-2	TRBD2	.	TRBV27	TGTGCCAGCAGTCACCTAGCGGGAGTCGGCACCGGGGAGCTGTTTTTT	CASSHLAGVGTGELFF
TRBJ2-1	TRBD1	once	TRBV5-6	TGTGCCAGCAGCCAATCCGGGACAGGGAATTTCAATGAGCAGTTCTTC	CASSQSGTGNFNEQFF
TRBJ1-2	TRBD1	.	TRBV6-6	TGTGCCAGCATCGAAGGACAGGGCCATTACAATGGCTACACCTTC	CASIEGQGHYNGYTF
TRBJ1-5	.	.	TRBV21-1	TGTGCCAGCAGTTCAGGGGTAGAAACCAATCAGCCCCAGCATTTT	CASSSGVETNQPQHF
TRBJ2-7	TRBD1	.	TRBV27	TGTGCCAGCAGTTTTACGACAGGGGGCTACGAGCAGTACTTC	CASSFTTGGYEQYF